The rows below give T cell receptor beta chains drawn from one sample of a study of T-cell reconstitution after alpha-beta-depleted transplantation in children. TCRdb independently ran MiXCR on the PCR reads; one entry per CDR3 protein. The sample holds 490,000 or so distinct CDR3 sequences, approximately 13% seen once. The sample in question was PBMCs from the stem cell graft donor, obtained from the stem cell graft. Source of these receptors: a human donor who donated a stem cell graft to a child with combined immunodeficiency. The CDR3 runs from the conserved cysteine through the conserved F or W. The D gene is left open where the match is weak. The listing skips clone size in some rows; elsewhere it reads once, few, many or a size class.

D gene	clone size	V gene	J gene	CDR3 DNA	CDR3 protein
.	few	TRBV9	TRBJ2-5	TGTGCCAGCTCGGAGACCCAGTACTTC	CASSETQYF
TRBD2	.	TRBV5-5	TRBJ2-3	TGTGCCAGCAGCTCCGGGACTAGCGGGAGAAGCGCGCAGTATTTT	CASSSGTSGRSAQYF
TRBD2	many	TRBV29-1	TRBJ2-1	TGCAGCGTTGAAGGGGCTAGAACGGGGGGGTCCTACAATGAGCAGTTCTTC	CSVEGARTGGSYNEQFF
TRBD1	many	TRBV6-2/TRBV6-3	TRBJ2-7	TGTGCCAGCAGTTACCCGCTGGACAGGGGGCAGATCTACGAGCAGTACTTC	CASSYPLDRGQIYEQYF
TRBD2	many	TRBV9	TRBJ2-1	TGTGCCAGCAGCGATAGCGGGGCCCCCTACAATGAGCAGTTCTTC	CASSDSGAPYNEQFF
TRBD2	few	TRBV3-1	TRBJ2-1	TGTGCCAGCAGCCAAGTTGCGGGAGGTCAGTTCTTC	CASSQVAGGQFF
TRBD2	.	TRBV4-2	TRBJ2-1	TGTGCCAGCAGCCAAGAAGTCGGTAGCGGGGGGGAGCAGTTCTTC	CASSQEVGSGGEQFF
.	many	TRBV11-3	TRBJ2-5	TGTGCCAGCAGCATCGACGGGCAAGAGACCCAGTACTTC	CASSIDGQETQYF
.	few	TRBV27	TRBJ2-1	TGTGCCAGCATGAAGGGCCCCGAGCAGTTCTTC	CASMKGPEQFF
TRBD1	many	TRBV7-9	TRBJ2-3	TGTGCCAGCAGCTCTCCCGGACAGGGTCGTCGCACAGATACGCAGTATTTT	CASSSPGQGRRTDTQYF
TRBD2	many	TRBV29-1	TRBJ2-3	TGCAGCGTTGATATGGCAGCCCCTCCGGGAGGGCCGTCAGATACGCAGTATTTT	CSVDMAAPPGGPSDTQYF
TRBD1	few	TRBV6-2/TRBV6-3	TRBJ2-5	TGTGCCAGCAGGGGACAGGGAATCGAGACCCAGTACTTC	CASRGQGIETQYF
.	.	TRBV28	TRBJ1-4	TGTGCCAGCAGTTTAATAGGGCAGTTGGGGAATGAAAAACTGTTTTTT	CASSLIGQLGNEKLFF
TRBD2	many	TRBV12-3/TRBV12-4	TRBJ2-1	TGTGCCAGCAGTTTAGGACTAGCTGGGCATGAGCAGTTCTTC	CASSLGLAGHEQFF
.	.	TRBV29-1	TRBJ1-1	TGCAGCGTTGTAGTATACGGAGAAGCTTTCTTT	CSVVVYGEAFF
.	.	TRBV5-1	TRBJ1-3	TGCGCCAGCAGCTTGGTGGGATCCCTCTCTGGAAACACCATATATTTT	CASSLVGSLSGNTIYF
.	many	TRBV2	TRBJ2-3	TGTGCCAGCCGGAACTTATTCGAGACAGATACGCAGTATTTT	CASRNLFETDTQYF
TRBD2	.	TRBV5-1	TRBJ2-7	TGCGCCAGCAGCGCAACTAGCGGCTCCTACGAGCAGTACTTC	CASSATSGSYEQYF
.	many	TRBV9	TRBJ2-7	TGTGCCAGCAGCGTAGGAGGCGGGACCCCCTACGAGCAGTACTTC	CASSVGGGTPYEQYF
.	.	TRBV5-1	TRBJ1-1	TGCGCCAGCAGCTTGAATCCAGGTATTTCCTTGAACACTGAAGCTTTCTTT	CASSLNPGISLNTEAFF
TRBD2	many	TRBV7-3	TRBJ2-3	TGTGCCAGCAGCGCGGGACTAGCGAGCACAGATACGCAGTATTTT	CASSAGLASTDTQYF
.	many	TRBV2	TRBJ2-7	TGTGCCAGCAGTGAAGCCAGCGCCTCCTACGAGCAGTACTTC	CASSEASASYEQYF
.	few	TRBV5-1	TRBJ2-2	TGCGCCAGCAGCTTGGCCGCGCGGAACACCGGGGAGCTGTTTTTT	CASSLAARNTGELFF
.	few	TRBV6-5	TRBJ1-2	TGTGCCAGCAGTTACGTCCTAGTGTTCGGTGGCTACACCTTC	CASSYVLVFGGYTF
.	many	TRBV20-1	TRBJ2-3	TGCAGTGCGGGGCACGATGGCACAGATACGCAGTATTTT	CSAGHDGTDTQYF
.	.	TRBV7-8	TRBJ1-1	TGTGCCAGCTTTTCTTATTGGGAAGGCACTGAAGCTTTCTTT	CASFSYWEGTEAFF
.	many	TRBV12-5	TRBJ1-1	TGTGCTAGTGGAGAACACACTGAAGCTTTCTTT	CASGEHTEAFF
TRBD1	.	TRBV19	TRBJ1-1	TGTGCCAGTAGTCCGCAGGACAGGGGCTACACTGAAGCTTTCTTT	CASSPQDRGYTEAFF
TRBD1	many	TRBV28	TRBJ1-2	TGTGCCAGCAGACGACAGGGCAATAACTATGGCTACACCTTC	CASRRQGNNYGYTF
TRBD1	.	TRBV6-2/TRBV6-3	TRBJ2-5	TGTGCCAGCAGTTACTACGGGACAGCCCTCTCATACTTC	CASSYYGTALSYF
.	.	TRBV7-9	TRBJ1-4	TGTGCCAGCAGCGCAGGCTCGGGAGAAAAACTGTTTTTT	CASSAGSGEKLFF
TRBD1	.	TRBV3-1	TRBJ2-2	TGTGCCAGCAGCCAGACAGGGGGACCACGGGAGCTGTTTTTT	CASSQTGGPRELFF
.	once	TRBV7-3	TRBJ2-3	TGTGCCAGCAGCTCTAGGATTGGCACAGATACGCAGTATTTT	CASSSRIGTDTQYF
.	many	TRBV28	TRBJ2-3	TGTGCCAGCAGTCTACCATCTAACAGGGATACGCAGTATTTT	CASSLPSNRDTQYF
TRBD2	few	TRBV25-1	TRBJ2-7	TGTGCCAGCAGACCAGCGGGGCCCTACGAGCAGTACTTC	CASRPAGPYEQYF
.	few	TRBV7-3	TRBJ2-6	TGTGCCAGCAGCTTGTTGGGTCCTGGGGCCAACGTCCTGACTTTC	CASSLLGPGANVLTF
.	many	TRBV4-3	TRBJ2-3	TGCGCCAGCAGCCAAGTGGGGCGGGATACGCAGTATTTT	CASSQVGRDTQYF
.	.	TRBV5-5	TRBJ2-6	TGTGCCAGCAGCTTAAGGGGGTTTCTTTCCTCTGGGGCCAACGTCCTGACTTTC	CASSLRGFLSSGANVLTF
.	few	TRBV3-1	TRBJ1-5	TGTGCCAGCAGCCAAAGGGGCAGGGACCAGCCCCAGCATTTT	CASSQRGRDQPQHF
.	.	TRBV28	TRBJ2-4	TGTGCCAGCAGTTTATTCCGGCAGCTAGCCAAAAACATTCAGTACTTC	CASSLFRQLAKNIQYF
.	many	TRBV4-3	TRBJ2-3	TGCGCCAGCAGCCAAGACAGGGGAACAGATACGCAGTATTTT	CASSQDRGTDTQYF
.	many	TRBV9	TRBJ1-1	TGTGCCAGCAGCCCGACATTAGGGACTGAAGCTTTCTTT	CASSPTLGTEAFF
TRBD2	few	TRBV7-8	TRBJ2-7	TGTGCCAGCAGCTTAGGCACCCTAGCGGGGGGGCGAGACGAGCAGTACTTC	CASSLGTLAGGRDEQYF
TRBD1	.	TRBV12-3/TRBV12-4	TRBJ2-5	TGTGCCAGCAGTCTCTGGACAGGGGGGGGAGAGACCCAGTACTTC	CASSLWTGGGETQYF
.	many	TRBV6-5	TRBJ1-2	TGTGCCAGCGGCGGAAACTATGGCTACACCTTC	CASGGNYGYTF
TRBD2	few	TRBV12-3/TRBV12-4	TRBJ2-2	TGTGCCAGCAGTTTAGTTGGCCCCGTTAGCGGGATAGACACCGGGGAGCTGTTTTTT	CASSLVGPVSGIDTGELFF
.	few	TRBV29-1	TRBJ1-2	TGCAGCGTAGAAGAAGGACAGAACTATGGCTACACCTTC	CSVEEGQNYGYTF
TRBD1	.	TRBV20-1	TRBJ2-7	TGCAGTGCTAGACGGTCCCCGGGACAGGGATCCTACGAGCAGTACTTC	CSARRSPGQGSYEQYF
TRBD1	.	TRBV18	TRBJ2-7	TGTGCCAGCTCACCAGCCCGGGACAGAACCTACGAGCAGTACTTC	CASSPARDRTYEQYF
.	.	TRBV29-1	TRBJ1-2	TGCAGCGTGGGCCGGAACTATGGCTACACCTTC	CSVGRNYGYTF
TRBD1	.	TRBV7-9	TRBJ1-1	TGTGCCAGCAGCGCAACCCACAGGGGCCCGAACACTGAAGCTTTCTTT	CASSATHRGPNTEAFF